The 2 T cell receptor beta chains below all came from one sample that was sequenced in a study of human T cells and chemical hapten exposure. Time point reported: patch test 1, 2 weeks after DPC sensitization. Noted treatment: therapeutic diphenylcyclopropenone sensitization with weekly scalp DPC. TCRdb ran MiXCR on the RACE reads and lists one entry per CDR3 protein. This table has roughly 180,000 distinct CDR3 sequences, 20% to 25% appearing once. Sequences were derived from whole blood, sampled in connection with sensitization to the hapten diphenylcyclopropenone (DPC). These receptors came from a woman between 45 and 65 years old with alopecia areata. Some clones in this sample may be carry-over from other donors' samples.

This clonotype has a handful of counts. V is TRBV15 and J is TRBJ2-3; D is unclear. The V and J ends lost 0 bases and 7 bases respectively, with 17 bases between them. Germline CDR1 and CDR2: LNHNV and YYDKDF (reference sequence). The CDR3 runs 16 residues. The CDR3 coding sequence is TGTGCCACCAGCAGAGATCTTTTCGGAGTTGGAAATACGCAGTATTTT. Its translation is CATSRDLFGVGNTQYF.

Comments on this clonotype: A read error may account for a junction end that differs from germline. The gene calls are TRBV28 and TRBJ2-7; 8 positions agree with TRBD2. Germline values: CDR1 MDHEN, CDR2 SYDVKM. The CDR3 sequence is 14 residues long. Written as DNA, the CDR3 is TGTGTCAGCAGTCCCACTAGCGGAGCCTACGAGCAGTACTTC. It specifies CVSSPTSGAYEQYF. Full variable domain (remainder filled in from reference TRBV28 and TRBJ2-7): DVKVTQSSRYLVKRTGEKVFLECVQDMDHENMFWYRQDPGLGLRLIYFSYDVKMKEKGDIPEGYSVSREKKERFSLILESASTNQTSMYLCVSSPTSGAYEQYFGPGTRLTVT.